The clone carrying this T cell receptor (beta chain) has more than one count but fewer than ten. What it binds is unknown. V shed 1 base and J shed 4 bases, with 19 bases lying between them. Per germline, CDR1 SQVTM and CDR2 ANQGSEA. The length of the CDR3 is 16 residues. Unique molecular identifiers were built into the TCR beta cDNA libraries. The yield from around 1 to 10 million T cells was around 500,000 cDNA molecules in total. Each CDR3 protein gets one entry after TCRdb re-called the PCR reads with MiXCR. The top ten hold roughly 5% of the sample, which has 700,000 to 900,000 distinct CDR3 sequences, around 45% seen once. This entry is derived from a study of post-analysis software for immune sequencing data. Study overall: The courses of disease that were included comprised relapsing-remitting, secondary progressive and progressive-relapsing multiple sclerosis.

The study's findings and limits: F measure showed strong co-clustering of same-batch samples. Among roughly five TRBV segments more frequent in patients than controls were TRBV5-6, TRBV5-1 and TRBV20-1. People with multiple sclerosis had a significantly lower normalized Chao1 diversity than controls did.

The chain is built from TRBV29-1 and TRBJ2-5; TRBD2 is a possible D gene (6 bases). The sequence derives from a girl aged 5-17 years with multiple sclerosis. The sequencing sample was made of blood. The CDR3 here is CSVEAGLANLGETQYF. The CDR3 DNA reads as TGCAGCGTTGAAGCGGGCCTAGCGAATTTGGGAGAGACCCAGTACTTC. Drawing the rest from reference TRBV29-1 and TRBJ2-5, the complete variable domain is SAVISQKPSRDICQRGTSLTIQCQVDSQVTMMFWYRQQPGQSLTLIATANQGSEATYESGFVIDKFPISRPNLTFSTLTVSNMSPEDSSIYLCSVEAGLANLGETQYFGPGTRLLVL.